The source of this T cell receptor beta chain is a study of blood T cell repertoires in COVID-19 (TCRdb year 2020). For context, the study as a whole: The collaborator samples originated in the United States, Italy and Spain and spanned the acute and convalescent phases of COVID-19. The prospective study material was composed of cDNA or gDNA derived from T cells, B-cell-depleted T cells, or PBMCs. Subjects who had been exposed to COVID-19, were actively infected with it, or had recovered from it provided the deeply sampled blood TCRbeta repertoires that made up the dataset. A freely available public database, intended as a resource for researchers studying the immune response to SARS-CoV-2, is where the repertoires were released. Samples were obtained from the ongoing ImmuneRACE study (first 160 participants) and from about 1,300 subjects provided by 6 global collaborators. The sample metadata nearly always contained a de-identified subject ID, COVID-19 status, age in years and sex. Where HLA class I and class II types were available, the types were taken from metadata supplied by the sample provider, not from assay-based typing.

A second Seattle source provided samples from volunteer blood donors who had recovered from COVID-19. Whole blood was collected in K2EDTA tubes by collaborating institutions according to the institutions' own protocols. For TCRbeta analysis, collaborator samples were shipped as frozen whole blood, as isolated PBMCs, or as DNA extracted from either sample type. Broader findings and caveats from the paper: Clinical and demographic metadata were provided uncurated, with the amount varying by source and participant.

This clone was picked up a small number of times. Its binding antigen is unknown. Base quality data are lacking; no much larger clone is found one base away. TCRbeta CDR3 regions were amplified from genomic DNA by means of the immunoSEQ Assay, a bias-controlled multiplex PCR. The published analysis was carried out like this. The number of nucleated cells in each sample was estimated from the amplification of reference gene primers within the assay. To quantify the absolute abundance of each unique TCRbeta CDR3 rearrangement, sequence reads were collapsed and filtered. For each sample, productive Simpson clonality was calculated by taking the square root of Simpson's diversity index across productive rearrangements. The clones in this table, taken by TCRdb from immuneACCESS, are in-frame only. Not every clone is retained; where verified, under half of the shortfall comes from an unresolved V gene, and the cause of the rest is unknown. From that table come the V and J calls and clone size; the DNA was used to work out D and trimming. Here the sample has under 250,000 clones; 85% occur a single time. The ten top clones hold over 2.5% of the sample.

The junction carries 19 bases between V and J, which are trimmed by 8 bases and 5 bases respectively. Inclusive of the bounding cysteine and phenylalanine, the CDR3 is 16 residues long. Only CDR3 DNA remains: 48 bases, in frame from the first base. From a lookup of the germline V gene, CDR1 and CDR2 are ENHRY and SYGVKD. The TCR originated in a man aged 45-65 years who had recovered from COVID-19. The sequence links TRBV10-3 to TRBJ1-6; tentative D gene TRBD1, with 5 bases matching. What was sequenced was peripheral blood. The nucleotide sequence reads as follows: TGTGCCATCTGCCGCGACGGGCAGGGAAATAATTCACCCCTCCACTTT. This gives the protein CAICRDGQGNNSPLHF.